This paragraph reports one T cell receptor (beta chain). Antigen specificity is unknown. Germline lookup yields CDR1 SGHTA and CDR2 FQGTGA. The trim removed 3 bases at V and 3 bases at J, leaving 1 base unmatched. This CDR3 comprises 14 residues. These data are taken from a study of cytomegalovirus exposure and HLA in healthy donors. On the study more broadly: Around 79 million unique TCRs, all from HLA-typed donors, were included in an early release of the data. Study-level findings and limits: Further analysis was carried out later, and it showed several of the most significant clusters appearing linked to common viral pathogens.

It was with 60 Vbeta and 13 Jbeta primers that the PCR ran. Data came from immunoSEQ multiplex PCR; TCRdb stores just in-frame clones and leaves some out. The sample includes more than 140,000 clones, almost 85% of them seen just once. The receptor was isolated from a woman aged 40 to 49 in good health and CMV-seronegative. The sequencing sample was made of PBMCs. The J gene is TRBJ1-2, the V gene TRBV7-3, with 10 bases matching TRBD1. Written as DNA, the CDR3 is TGTGCCAGCAGCTTCGGGACAGGGGACTATGGCTACACCTTC. It encodes CASSFGTGDYGYTF.